The 5 T cell receptor beta chains given below trace back to one sample, sequenced in a study of blood T cell repertoires in COVID-19. Clones were sequenced by immunoSEQ multiplex PCR, and TCRdb holds only the in-frame ones, with some missing. The sample holds tens of thousands of clones; 90% to 95% are singletons and the top ten take 8% to 10%. Sequencing was done on a sample of peripheral blood. These receptors all stem from a human donor in a cohort sampled during active COVID-19.

The chain recombines TRBV6-2 or TRBV6-3 with TRBJ2-7; D is ambiguous. The V gene lost 0 bases and the J gene lost 1 base, with 13 bases spanning the gap. The CDR3 spans 16 residues. Germline V lookup: CDR1 MNHEY, CDR2 SVGEGT. The CDR3 coding sequence is TGTGCCAGCAGTTACTCCTTCCGACGGAGTTCCTACGAGCAGTACTTC. Amino acid sequence: CASSYSFRRSSYEQYF.

For the CDR3, the DNA is TGTGCCAGCAGCGTAGGGCCGGGTTTGAACACTGAAGCTTTCTTT. Translating gives CASSVGPGLNTEAFF. The chain employs TRBV9 and TRBJ1-1; D gene ambiguous. There are 15 residues in the CDR3. The V gene's germline CDR1 is SGDLS and CDR2 YYNGEE. V was cut by 0 bases and J by 0 bases, with 9 bases left in between. Drawing the rest from reference TRBV9 and TRBJ1-1, the complete variable domain is DSGVTQTPKHLITATGQRVTLRCSPRSGDLSVYWYQQSLDQGLQFLIQYYNGEERAKGNILERFSAQQFPDLHSELNLSSLELGDSALYFCASSVGPGLNTEAFFGQGTRLTVV.

The CDR3 region is CASSFVGGSEKLFF. The CDR3 region has the DNA TGTGCCAGCAGTTTCGTGGGAGGTAGTGAAAAACTGTTTTTT. The rearrangement joins TRBV27 to TRBJ1-4, with D unresolved. Per germline, CDR1 MNHEY and CDR2 SMNVEV (reference sequence). This CDR3 has 14 residues. V lost 3 bases and J 7 bases, leaving 12 bases between the germline ends.

This rearrangement joins TRBV11-2 to TRBJ2-7, with 8 bases fitting TRBD2. The CDR3 extends over 16 amino acids. V trimming: 3 bases; J trimming: 4 bases; junction bases outside the gene matches: 11. Germline-derived CDR1 and CDR2 are SGHAT and FQNNGV. The CDR3 DNA reads as TGTGCCAGCAGCTTCTCGGGGCGGGGGGCGGTGTACGAGCAGTACTTC. It encodes CASSFSGRGAVYEQYF.

V gene TRBV24-1 combines with J gene TRBJ1-2; 7 bases are a match to TRBD1. The CDR3 loop spans 14 amino acids. CDR1 KGHDR and CDR2 SFDVKD come from the germline V gene. J was trimmed by 6 bases and V by 3 bases; bases with no gene match: 6. CDR3 residues: CATSDPGTGDGYTF. CDR3 DNA: TGTGCCACCAGTGATCCTGGCACAGGGGATGGCTACACCTTC.